The 29 T cell receptor beta chains below were found in one sample sequenced in a study of blood T cell repertoires in COVID-19 (dated by TCRdb to 2020 to 2021). Library generation was performed with the immunoSEQ multiplex PCR assay. The table was pulled from immuneACCESS by TCRdb, which kept in-frame rearrangements only. Such tables lose some clones; where checked, under half of the loss comes from unresolved V genes, and the rest has no known cause. This sample gives 310,000 or so clones in total; roughly 90% of them show up just once. In total, the top ten clones hold under 6.5% of the sample. Sequenced input: peripheral blood. The receptors were gathered from a man aged 18 to 30 who had recovered from COVID-19.

V usage is TRBV5-1 and J usage is TRBJ2-2, with TRBD1 identical over 7 bases. Trimming removed 1 base from V and 0 bases from J; junction bases left unmatched: 9. This CDR3 spans 18 amino acids. Germline V gene sequence: CDR1 SGHRS, CDR2 YFSETQ. CDR3 sequence reads: CASSLKVPGQSNTGELFF. DNA of the CDR3: TGCGCCAGCAGCTTGAAGGTCCCGGGACAGTCGAACACCGGGGAGCTGTTTTTT.

Concerning this clone itself: A much more abundant neighbour one base away suggests this may be a read error. The V and J genes are TRBV2 and TRBJ2-1; 11 nucleotides align to TRBD1. Germline V gene lookup returns CDR1 SNHLY and CDR2 FYNNEI. The CDR3 is 14 residues long. Germline trimming cut 5 bases from V and 6 bases from J; bases unmatched to any gene: 3. The CDR3 sequence is CASSYGTGGNEQFF. CDR3 bases: TGTGCCAGCAGTTACGGGACAGGGGGCAATGAGCAGTTCTTC.

This sequence joins TRBV6-1 and TRBJ2-7, with 8 bases that match TRBD1. CDR1 and CDR2 from the germline V gene are MNHNS and SASEGT. V trimming: 2 bases; J trimming: 4 bases; junction bases outside the gene matches: 7. CDR3 length: 15 amino acids. CDR3 in DNA: TGTGCCAGCAGTGAAATCGGGACAGGTCCTTACGAGCAGTACTTC. This translates into CASSEIGTGPYEQYF.

The chain uses TRBV27 and TRBJ2-3; the match to TRBD1 covers 7 bases. The germline V gene has CDR1 MNHEY and CDR2 SMNVEV (reference sequence). Germline trimming cut 6 bases from V and 5 bases from J; bases unmatched to any gene: 14. CDR3 length equals 16 residues. This CDR3 reads CASRPGTAPYQDTQYF. For the CDR3, the DNA is TGTGCCAGCAGGCCCGGGACAGCTCCTTACCAAGATACGCAGTATTTT.

The chain employs TRBV7-9 and TRBJ1-2; D uncertain. The V gene lost 5 bases and the J gene lost 3 bases, with 19 bases spanning the gap. The CDR3 extends over 16 amino acids. Germline CDR1 and CDR2: SEHNR and FQNEAQ (reference sequence). The CDR3 spells CASSQTRGRADYGYTF. CDR3 nucleotide sequence: TGTGCCAGCAGCCAAACCCGGGGAAGGGCGGACTATGGCTACACCTTC.

This chain joins TRBV6-6 and TRBJ1-1, with 9 bases matching TRBD1. Trimming took 6 bases from V and 7 from J; bases not matched to a gene: 3. Germline-derived CDR1 and CDR2 are MNHNY and SVGAGI (reference sequence). The CDR3 is made up of 12 amino acids. Written as DNA, the CDR3 is TGTGCCAGCAGACAGGGGGCGAATGAAGCTTTCTTT. Translated: CASRQGANEAFF.

The V and J genes are TRBV6-2 or TRBV6-3 and TRBJ1-2, with TRBD1 identical over 8 bases. The CDR3 is 14 amino acids. Germline V lookup: CDR1 MNHEY, CDR2 SVGEGT. V lost 5 bases to trimming and J lost 5 bases; unmatched junction nucleotides: 7. CDR3 DNA sequence: TGTGCCAGCAGTCTTACAGGGGGTCTTTATGGCTACACCTTC. Protein product: CASSLTGGLYGYTF.

The CDR3 loop reads CASRRGTGSTGELFF. The DNA of the CDR3 is TGTGCCAGCAGAAGAGGGACAGGGAGCACCGGGGAGCTGTTTTTT. The genes are TRBV7-3 and TRBJ2-2; 9 positions match TRBD1. The CDR3 loop spans 15 amino acids. With 6 bases clipped from V and 4 bases from J, the junction kept 6 bases outside the gene matches. CDR1 is SGHTA, CDR2 FQGTGA, per germline.

The V and J genes are TRBV13 and TRBJ2-7, with 7 nucleotides matching TRBD1. The CDR3 runs 14 residues. V was pared by 4 bases and J by 2 bases, with 5 bases of the junction left unmatched. CDR1 is PRHDT and CDR2 is FYEKMQ in the germline V gene (reference sequence). The CDR3 reads CASSSRQGAYEQYF. In DNA, the CDR3 is TGTGCCAGCAGCTCCAGACAGGGTGCCTACGAGCAGTACTTC.

This chain links TRBV19 with TRBJ1-5; D is possibly TRBD1 (6 bases). Per the germline V gene, CDR1 is LNHDA and CDR2 is SQIVND (reference sequence). The CDR3 contains 13 residues. The V end was cut by 3 bases, the J end by 5 bases, with 8 bases between. CDR3 sequence (DNA): TGTGCCAGTAGTATGGACAGCTATCAGCCCCAGCATTTT. It specifies CASSMDSYQPQHF.

The gene calls are TRBV2 and TRBJ1-5; D uncertain. The CDR3 has 13 amino acids. V shed 10 bases and J shed 7 bases, with 17 bases lying between them. Germline V gene sequence: CDR1 SNHLY, CDR2 FYNNEI. The CDR3: CATPRGILQPQHF. CDR3 DNA: TGTGCCACCCCGAGAGGGATCCTACAGCCCCAGCATTTT.

This chain links TRBV5-4 with TRBJ2-7, with D unresolved. Trimming took off 5 bases at V and 3 bases at J, with 9 bases between the two ends. Germline-derived CDR1 and CDR2 are SGHNT and YYREEE (reference sequence). This CDR3 comprises 12 residues. CDR3: CASRRRLYEQYF. Here the CDR3 DNA reads TGTGCCAGCAGGCGGCGGCTCTACGAGCAGTACTTC.

This clone showed up just a few times. V is TRBV30 and J is TRBJ2-7; TRBD1 might be the D (6 bases). The V gene's germline CDR1 is GTSNPN and CDR2 SVGIG (reference sequence). The CDR3 is 13 residues long. Trimming left V 5 bases short and J 5 bases short, with 16 bases between. In DNA form, the CDR3 reads TGTGCCTGGGGAAGAACAGGGAGCGACGAGCAGTACTTC. Translated: CAWGRTGSDEQYF.

The chain employs TRBV18 and TRBJ2-7, with 10 bases fitting TRBD1. The germline V gene has CDR1 KGHSH and CDR2 LQKENI. The CDR3 spans 15 residues. Trimming cost V 1 base and J 6 bases; bases outside gene matches: 6. CDR3 amino acids: CASSPRGQGSGEQYF. The DNA for the CDR3 is TGTGCCAGCTCACCACGGGGACAGGGGTCCGGCGAGCAGTACTTC.

This clone was observed a single time. This chain connects TRBV3-1 (or the pseudogene TRBV3-2) to TRBJ1-1; 9 bases fit TRBD1. CDR1 and CDR2 from the germline V gene are LGHDT and YNNKEL (reference sequence). Losses at the gene ends were 4 bases for V and 3 bases for J; bases not matched to a gene: 6. The CDR3 contains 15 residues. CDR3 amino acids: CASSRTGVKDTEAFF. DNA of the CDR3: TGTGCCAGCAGCCGGACAGGGGTGAAGGACACTGAAGCTTTCTTT.

The rearrangement links TRBV19 to TRBJ1-4; TRBD1 matches 10 bases. Per germline, CDR1 LNHDA and CDR2 SQIVND (reference sequence). Losses at the gene ends were 6 bases for V and 4 bases for J; bases not matched to a gene: 5. The CDR3 is 15 amino acids. DNA for the CDR3: TGTGCCAGTAGCCCAGGGACAGGGGATAATGAAAAACTGTTTTTT. Protein product: CASSPGTGDNEKLFF. The variable domain in full, completed from reference TRBV19 and TRBJ1-4, reads DGGITQSPKYLFRKEGQNVTLSCEQNLNHDAMYWYRQDPGQGLRLIYYSQIVNDFQKGDIAEGYSVSREKKESFPLTVTSAQKNPTAFYLCASSPGTGDNEKLFFGSGTQLSVL.

This clone occurred a few times. V and J are TRBV10-1 and TRBJ2-2, with D maybe TRBD1 (6 bases). This CDR3 spans 14 amino acids. The V gene lost 4 bases and the J gene lost 1 base, with 7 bases spanning the gap. Germline V lookup: CDR1 WNHNN, CDR2 SYGVQD (reference sequence). For the CDR3, the DNA is TGCGCCAGCAGTGTAGGGGGGAACACCGGGGAGCTGTTTTTT. Translation gives CASSVGGNTGELFF.

V usage is TRBV5-8 and J usage is TRBJ2-5; no definite D call. The CDR3 runs to 13 residues. V lost 0 bases, J lost 3 bases, and 6 bases lay in between. Germline-derived CDR1 and CDR2 are SGHTS and YDEGEE. The CDR3 is CASSLELKETQYF. The DNA for the CDR3 is TGTGCCAGCAGCTTGGAACTGAAAGAGACCCAGTACTTC. The full variable domain, in which reference TRBV5-8 and TRBJ2-5 provide the parts outside the CDR3, is EAGVTQSPTHLIKTRGQQATLRCSPISGHTSVYWYQQALGLGLQFLLWYDEGEERNRGNFPPRFSGRQFPNYSSELNVNALELEDSALYLCASSLELKETQYFGPGTRLLVL.

This chain links TRBV30 with TRBJ2-1; 13 bases match TRBD2. The V segment lost 5 bases and the J segment 10 bases; nucleotides outside the gene matches: 8. The CDR3 covers 14 residues. Germline values: CDR1 GTSNPN, CDR2 SVGIG (reference sequence). The CDR3 here is CAWSLAGGPKEQFF. The CDR3 DNA sequence: TGTGCCTGGTCACTAGCGGGAGGGCCGAAGGAGCAGTTCTTC.

The chain links TRBV19 to TRBJ1-2; D possibly corresponds to TRBD1 (6 bases). The V end was cut by 6 bases, the J end by 0 bases, with 11 bases between. In germline, CDR1 is LNHDA, CDR2 SQIVND (reference sequence). CDR3 length: 14 residues. The chain's CDR3 is CASRPGDTNYGYTF. DNA for the CDR3: TGTGCCAGTAGGCCTGGGGACACTAACTATGGCTACACCTTC.

The chain couples TRBV6-1 to TRBJ1-5, with a possible D match to TRBD1 (5 bases). Per germline, CDR1 MNHNS and CDR2 SASEGT. The CDR3 runs 15 residues. The V end was cut by 3 bases, the J end by 1 base, with 10 bases between. As DNA, the CDR3 is TGTGCCAGCAGTGAGTGGGGGGGGAGCAATCAGCCCCAGCATTTT. Translated, it gives CASSEWGGSNQPQHF.

The V gene is TRBV20-1, the J gene TRBJ2-5; 8 nucleotides line up with TRBD1. Germline V CDR1 and CDR2: DFQATT, SNEGSKA (reference sequence). This CDR3 spans 15 amino acids. With 3 bases clipped from V and 5 bases from J, the junction kept 11 bases outside the gene matches. Here the CDR3 DNA reads TGCAGTGCTAGTAAACTGCAGGGGGCGGGGGAGACCCAGTACTTC. This translates into CSASKLQGAGETQYF.

This clone turned up a few times. The chain carries TRBV7-6 and TRBJ1-1; D gene uncertain. The CDR3 sequence is 13 residues long. The germline V gene encodes CDR1 SGHVS and CDR2 FNYEAQ. Trimming stripped 4 bases from V and 1 base from J, with 7 bases between. CDR3 region: CASSSDSNTEAFF. Written as DNA, the CDR3 is TGTGCCAGCAGCTCGGACTCGAACACTGAAGCTTTCTTT.

The gene calls are TRBV9 and TRBJ2-3, with 12 bases that match TRBD1. The CDR3 length is 19 residues. V lost 3 bases and J lost 0; bases outside the gene matches: 11. From germline, CDR1 is SGDLS and CDR2 YYNGEE. The CDR3 loop is CASSGDAGDRGLSTDTQYF. The CDR3, as DNA: TGTGCCAGCAGCGGGGATGCCGGGGACAGGGGGCTTAGCACAGATACGCAGTATTTT.

The chain joins TRBV6-5 to TRBJ1-3; possible D gene TRBD1, 6 bases. The germline V gene has CDR1 MNHEY and CDR2 SVGAGI. V was shortened by 6 bases and J by 8 bases, with 20 bases between the two germline ends. This CDR3 is 15 amino acids long. The CDR3 reads CASRLQDSTSYTIYF. The CDR3, as DNA: TGTGCCAGCAGGCTCCAGGACAGTACCAGCTACACCATATATTTT.

The chain is built from TRBV6-5 and TRBJ2-1, with D perhaps TRBD2 (6 bases). The CDR3 totals 14 residues. V lost 10 bases and J lost 2, with 15 bases in between. In germline, CDR1 is MNHEY, CDR2 SVGAGI. CDR3 sequence reads: CANLPGVTYNEQFF. As DNA, the CDR3 is TGTGCCAACCTACCGGGAGTGACCTACAATGAGCAGTTCTTC.

The chain carries TRBV6-1 and TRBJ1-1, with 7 bases matching TRBD1. Germline CDR1 reads MNHNS; CDR2 reads SASEGT. The CDR3 has 15 amino acids. Germline trimming cut 0 bases from V and 0 bases from J; bases unmatched to any gene: 1. CDR3 loop: CASSEAGTVNTEAFF. CDR3 nucleotide sequence: TGTGCCAGCAGTGAAGCGGGGACAGTGAACACTGAAGCTTTCTTT.

This clone came up once. CDR3 coding DNA: TGTGCCAGCAGCCCCCGACAGGGGTTGAATTCACCCCTCCACTTT. This codes for CASSPRQGLNSPLHF. The chain joins TRBV5-4 to TRBJ1-6; 8 nucleotides agree with TRBD1. The ends lost 4 bases at V and 7 bases at J; junction bases unmatched: 7. Germline CDR1 SGHNT, CDR2 YYREEE (reference sequence). This CDR3 region has 15 residues.

V gene TRBV3-1 (or the pseudogene TRBV3-2) combines with J gene TRBJ2-7, with a weak D call TRBD2 (6 bases). V shed 0 bases and J shed 7 bases, with 28 bases lying between them. There are 19 residues in the CDR3. Germline V gene lookup returns CDR1 LGHDT and CDR2 YNNKEL (reference sequence). CDR3 protein: CASSQDPSRIRTGTWEQYF. CDR3 nucleotide sequence: TGTGCCAGCAGCCAAGATCCGAGTCGCATAAGGACGGGGACTTGGGAGCAGTACTTC.